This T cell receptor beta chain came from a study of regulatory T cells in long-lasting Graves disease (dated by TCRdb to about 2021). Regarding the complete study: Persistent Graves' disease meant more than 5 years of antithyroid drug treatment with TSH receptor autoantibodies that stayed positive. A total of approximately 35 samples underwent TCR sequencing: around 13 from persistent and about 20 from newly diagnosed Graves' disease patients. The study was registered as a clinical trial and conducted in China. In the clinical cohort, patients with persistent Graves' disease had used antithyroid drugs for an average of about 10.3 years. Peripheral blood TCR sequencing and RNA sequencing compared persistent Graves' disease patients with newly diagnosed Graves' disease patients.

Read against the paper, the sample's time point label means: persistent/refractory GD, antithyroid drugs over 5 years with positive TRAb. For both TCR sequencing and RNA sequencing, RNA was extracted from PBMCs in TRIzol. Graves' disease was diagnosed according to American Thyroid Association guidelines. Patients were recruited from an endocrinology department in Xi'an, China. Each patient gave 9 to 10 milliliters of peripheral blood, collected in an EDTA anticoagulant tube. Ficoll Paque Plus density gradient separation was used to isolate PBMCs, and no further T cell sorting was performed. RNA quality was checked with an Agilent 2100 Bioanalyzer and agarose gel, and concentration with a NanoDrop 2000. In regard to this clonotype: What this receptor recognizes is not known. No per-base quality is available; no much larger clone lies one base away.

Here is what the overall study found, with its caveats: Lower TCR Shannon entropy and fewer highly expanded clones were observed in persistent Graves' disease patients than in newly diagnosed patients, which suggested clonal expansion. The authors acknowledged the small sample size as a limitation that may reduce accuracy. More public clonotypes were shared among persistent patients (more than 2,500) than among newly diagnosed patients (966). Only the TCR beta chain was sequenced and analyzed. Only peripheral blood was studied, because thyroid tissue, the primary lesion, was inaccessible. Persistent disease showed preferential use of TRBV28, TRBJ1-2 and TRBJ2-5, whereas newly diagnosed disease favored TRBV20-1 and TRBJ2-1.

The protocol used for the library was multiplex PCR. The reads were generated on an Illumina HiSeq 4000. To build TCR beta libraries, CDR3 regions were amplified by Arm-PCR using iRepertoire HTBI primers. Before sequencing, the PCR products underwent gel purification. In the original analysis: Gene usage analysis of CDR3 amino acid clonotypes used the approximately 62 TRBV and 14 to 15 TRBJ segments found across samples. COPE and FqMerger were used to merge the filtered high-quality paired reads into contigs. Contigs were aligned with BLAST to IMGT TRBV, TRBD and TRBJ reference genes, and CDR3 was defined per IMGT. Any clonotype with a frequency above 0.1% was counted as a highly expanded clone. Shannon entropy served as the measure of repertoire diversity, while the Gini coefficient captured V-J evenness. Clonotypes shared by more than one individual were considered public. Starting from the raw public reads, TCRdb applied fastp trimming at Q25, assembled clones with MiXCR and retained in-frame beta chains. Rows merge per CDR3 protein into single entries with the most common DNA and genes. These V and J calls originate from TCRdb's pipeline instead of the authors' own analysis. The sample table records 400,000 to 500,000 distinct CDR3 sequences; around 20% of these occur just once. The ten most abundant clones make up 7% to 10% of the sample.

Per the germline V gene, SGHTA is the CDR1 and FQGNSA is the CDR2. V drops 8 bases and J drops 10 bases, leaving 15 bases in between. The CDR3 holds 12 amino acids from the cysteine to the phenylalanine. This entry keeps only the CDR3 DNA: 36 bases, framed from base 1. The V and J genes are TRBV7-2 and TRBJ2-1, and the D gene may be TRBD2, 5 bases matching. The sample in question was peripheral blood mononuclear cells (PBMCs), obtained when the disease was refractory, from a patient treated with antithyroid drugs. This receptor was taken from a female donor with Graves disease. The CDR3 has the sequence CASGRRIGEQFF. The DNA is TGTGCCAGCGGGAGACGGATAGGGGAGCAGTTCTTC.